One T cell receptor beta chain is described in this entry. The antigen is unknown. Every patient had relapsed following autologous stem cell transplantation, and cohorts differed in brentuximab vedotin exposure. Starting with thawed PBMCs, CD4+ T cells were purified by magnetic negative selection. Clones were read by immunoSEQ multiplex PCR, and TCRdb kept only the in-frame ones, dropping some. Among 10,000 to 15,000 clones, 65% to 85% were seen once, and the ten largest hold about 1.6%. The sample comes from a study of PD-1 blockade in classical Hodgkin lymphoma. In the study overall: With a 2-week interval, patients received intravenous nivolumab at 3 mg/kg.

Per the germline V gene, CDR1 is SGHRS and CDR2 is YFSETQ. The J segment lost 4 bases and the V segment lost 4 bases, leaving 9 bases of the junction unmatched. This CDR3 is 17 amino acids long. Notes on the study in general: As was reported, newly diagnosed patients showed lower baseline TCR diversity than healthy donors did. Patients who began taking nivolumab under 1 year after ASCT were left out. Possibly reflecting disease activity or prior therapy, repertoire differences have causes that remain undefined.

The J gene is TRBJ2-3, the V gene TRBV5-1; 13 bases fit TRBD2. The clonotype was recovered from a human donor with classical Hodgkin lymphoma. The specimen comprised CD4+ T cells from blood, sampled at baseline. The CDR3 nucleotides read TGCGCCAGCAGCGGGAGCGGACTAGCGGGGGCTTCAGATACGCAGTATTTT. Translation gives CASSGSGLAGASDTQYF.